The sample holds a few counts of the clone carrying this T cell receptor beta chain. This record comes from a study of human T cells and chemical hapten exposure. The time point was: patch test 1, 2 weeks after DPC sensitization. Treatment: therapeutic diphenylcyclopropenone sensitization with weekly scalp DPC. TCRdb ran MiXCR on the RACE reads and lists one entry per CDR3 protein. Altogether about 360,000 distinct CDR3 sequences are present, approximately 6.9% being singletons, with the ten largest covering 8.4%. Trimming removed 0 bases from V and 5 bases from J, with 7 bases in between. The CDR3 has 13 amino acids. Germline V gene lookup returns CDR1 SGHRS and CDR2 YFSETQ.

The sample was whole blood, taken in connection with sensitization to the hapten diphenylcyclopropenone (DPC). The chain links TRBV5-1 to TRBJ2-3; D unresolved. The receptor was derived from a young woman with alopecia areata. Some clones in this sample may be carry-over from other donors' samples. The CDR3 is CASSLDIGDTQYF. The CDR3 DNA reads as TGCGCCAGCAGCTTGGATATCGGAGATACGCAGTATTTT. The variable domain in full, with the rest retrieved from reference TRBV5-1 and TRBJ2-3, is KAGVTQTPRYLIKTRGQQVTLSCSPISGHRSVSWYQQTPGQGLQFLFEYFSETQRNKGNFPGRFSGRQFSNSRSEMNVSTLELGDSALYLCASSLDIGDTQYFGPGTRLTVL.